This entry describes one T cell receptor (beta chain). Its specificity is not known. The ends lost 1 base at V and 1 base at J; junction bases unmatched: 2. This CDR3 spans 16 amino acids. Looked up from germline, CDR1 is LNHNV and CDR2 is YYDKDF (reference sequence). The method was immunoSEQ multiplex PCR; TCRdb's version includes in-frame clones alone and lacks a portion of them. The data contain 75,000 to 95,000 clones, approximately 90% of them singletons. This entry comes from a study of PD-L1 blockade in urothelial cancer. Study-wide findings and caveats: Better survival was predicted when blood TCR clonality before treatment fell below the median.

This clonotype was obtained from a man between 60 and 75 years old with urothelial cancer. Sequencing was performed on PBMCs, taken around atezolizumab (anti-PD-L1) treatment. The rearrangement joins TRBV15 to TRBJ2-2; 8 bases fit TRBD2. This chain's CDR3 is CATSRGLALNTGELFF. CDR3 DNA: TGTGCCACCAGCAGAGGACTAGCGTTGAACACCGGGGAGCTGTTTTTT.